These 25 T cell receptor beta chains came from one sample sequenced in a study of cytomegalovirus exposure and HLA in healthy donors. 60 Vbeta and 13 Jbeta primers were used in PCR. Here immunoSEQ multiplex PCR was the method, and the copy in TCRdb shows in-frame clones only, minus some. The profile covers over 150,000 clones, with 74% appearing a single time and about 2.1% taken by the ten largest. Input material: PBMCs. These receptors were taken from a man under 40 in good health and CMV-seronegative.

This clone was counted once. For the CDR3, the DNA is TGCGCCAGCAGCCCCAATGGGGGGGCCTCCTACGAGCAGTACTTC. As protein: CASSPNGGASYEQYF. The V gene is TRBV5-1, the J gene TRBJ2-7; D is perhaps TRBD2 (7 bases). CDR1 and CDR2 from the germline V gene are SGHRS and YFSETQ. CDR3 length: 15 residues. V was shortened by 4 bases and J by 0 bases, with 14 bases between the two germline ends.

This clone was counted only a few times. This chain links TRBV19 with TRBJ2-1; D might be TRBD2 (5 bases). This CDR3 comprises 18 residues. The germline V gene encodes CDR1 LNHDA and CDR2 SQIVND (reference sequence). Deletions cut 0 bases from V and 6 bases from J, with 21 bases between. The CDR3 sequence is CASSIDDGTQGRPNEQFF. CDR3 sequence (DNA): TGTGCCAGTAGTATAGATGATGGTACCCAAGGGAGACCCAATGAGCAGTTCTTC.

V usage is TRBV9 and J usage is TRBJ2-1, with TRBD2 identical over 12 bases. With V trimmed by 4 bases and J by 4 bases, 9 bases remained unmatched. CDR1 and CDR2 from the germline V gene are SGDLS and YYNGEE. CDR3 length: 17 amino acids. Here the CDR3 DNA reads TGTGCCAGCAGCCCTCACCTAGCGGGGGGGATATACAATGAGCAGTTCTTC. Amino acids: CASSPHLAGGIYNEQFF.

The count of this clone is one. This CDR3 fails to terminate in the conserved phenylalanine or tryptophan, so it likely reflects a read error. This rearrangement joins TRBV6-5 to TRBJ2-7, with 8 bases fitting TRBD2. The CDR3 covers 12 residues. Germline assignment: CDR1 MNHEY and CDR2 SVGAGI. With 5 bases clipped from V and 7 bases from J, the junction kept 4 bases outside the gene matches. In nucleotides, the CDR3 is TGTGCCAGCAGTCCGGGACTAGAAGAGCAGTACCTC. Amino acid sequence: CASSPGLEEQYL.

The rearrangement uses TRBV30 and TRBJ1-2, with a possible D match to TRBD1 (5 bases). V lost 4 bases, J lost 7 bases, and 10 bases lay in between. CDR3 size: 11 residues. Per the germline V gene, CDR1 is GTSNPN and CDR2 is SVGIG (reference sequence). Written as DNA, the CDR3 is TGTGCCTGGAATCAGGGTTCTGGCTACACCTTC. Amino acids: CAWNQGSGYTF.

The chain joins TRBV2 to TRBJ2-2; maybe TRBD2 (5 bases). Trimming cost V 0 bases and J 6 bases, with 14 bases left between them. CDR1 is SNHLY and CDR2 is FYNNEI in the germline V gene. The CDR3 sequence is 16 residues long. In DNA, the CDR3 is TGTGCCAGCAGTGAAGCGACCGGGGTTAGGGCCGGGGAGCTGTTTTTT. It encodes CASSEATGVRAGELFF.

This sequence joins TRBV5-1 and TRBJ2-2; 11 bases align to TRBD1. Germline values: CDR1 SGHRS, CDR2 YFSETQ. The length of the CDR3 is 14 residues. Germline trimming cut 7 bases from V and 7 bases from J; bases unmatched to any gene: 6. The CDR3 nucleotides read TGCGCCAGCGCCCGGACAGGGGGCTTCGGGGAGCTGTTTTTT. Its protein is CASARTGGFGELFF.

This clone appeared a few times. The CDR3 is CASSGSGGVNTGELFF. In DNA form, the CDR3 reads TGTGCCAGCAGTGGTTCCGGCGGAGTGAACACCGGGGAGCTGTTTTTT. J is TRBJ2-2 and V is TRBV2; D ambiguous. The CDR3 loop spans 16 amino acids. V lost 4 bases, J lost 1 base, and 13 bases lay in between. CDR1 and CDR2 from the germline V gene are SNHLY and FYNNEI.

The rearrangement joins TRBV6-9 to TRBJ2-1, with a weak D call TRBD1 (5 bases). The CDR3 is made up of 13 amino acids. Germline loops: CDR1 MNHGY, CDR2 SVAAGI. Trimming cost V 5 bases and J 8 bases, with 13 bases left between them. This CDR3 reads CASSAPQGHEQFF. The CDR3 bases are TGTGCCAGCAGTGCCCCCCAGGGTCATGAGCAGTTCTTC.

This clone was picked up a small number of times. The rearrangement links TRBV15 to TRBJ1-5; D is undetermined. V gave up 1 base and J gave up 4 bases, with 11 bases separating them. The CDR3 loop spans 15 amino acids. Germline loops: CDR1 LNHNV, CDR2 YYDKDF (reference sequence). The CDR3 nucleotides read TGTGCCACCAGCAGAGGGGAGGGAGAGAATCAGCCCCAGCATTTT. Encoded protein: CATSRGEGENQPQHF.

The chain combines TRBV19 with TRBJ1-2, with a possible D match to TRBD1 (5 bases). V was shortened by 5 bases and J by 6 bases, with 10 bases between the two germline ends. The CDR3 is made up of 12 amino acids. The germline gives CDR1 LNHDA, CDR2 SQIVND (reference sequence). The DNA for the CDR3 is TGTGCCAGTAGTTACGGCAGGGATGGCTACACCTTC. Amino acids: CASSYGRDGYTF.

CDR3 sequence (DNA): TGTGCCAGCAGTTTCAGTTCACCCCTCCACTTT. Translating gives CASSFSSPLHF. The V and J genes are TRBV28 and TRBJ1-6; D gene ambiguous. CDR1 is MDHEN, CDR2 SYDVKM, per germline. The CDR3 is 11 residues long. Trimming cost V 3 bases and J 9 bases, with 3 bases left between them.

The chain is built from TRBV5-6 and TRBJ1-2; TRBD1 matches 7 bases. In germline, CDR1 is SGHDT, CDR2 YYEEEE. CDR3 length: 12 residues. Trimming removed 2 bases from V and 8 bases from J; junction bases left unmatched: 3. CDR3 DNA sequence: TGTGCCAGCAGCTTCACAGGGGTCGGCTACACCTTC. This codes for CASSFTGVGYTF. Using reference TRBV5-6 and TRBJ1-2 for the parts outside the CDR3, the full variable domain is DAGVTQSPTHLIKTRGQQVTLRCSPKSGHDTVSWYQQALGQGPQFIFQYYEEEERQRGNFPDRFSGHQFPNYSSELNVNALLLGDSALYLCASSFTGVGYTFGSGTRLTVV.

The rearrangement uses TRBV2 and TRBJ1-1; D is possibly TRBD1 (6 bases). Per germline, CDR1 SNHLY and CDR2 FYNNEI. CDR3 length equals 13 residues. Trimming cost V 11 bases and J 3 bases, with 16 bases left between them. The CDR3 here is CAGHRERDTEAFF. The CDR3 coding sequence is TGTGCCGGCCACAGGGAGCGAGACACTGAAGCTTTCTTT.

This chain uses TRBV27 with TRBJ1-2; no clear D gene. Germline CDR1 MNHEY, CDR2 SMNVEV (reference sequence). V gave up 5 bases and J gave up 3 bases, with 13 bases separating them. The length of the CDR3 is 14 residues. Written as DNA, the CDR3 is TGTGCCAGCAGTATGGCCCCCGGGGACTATGGCTACACCTTC. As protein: CASSMAPGDYGYTF.

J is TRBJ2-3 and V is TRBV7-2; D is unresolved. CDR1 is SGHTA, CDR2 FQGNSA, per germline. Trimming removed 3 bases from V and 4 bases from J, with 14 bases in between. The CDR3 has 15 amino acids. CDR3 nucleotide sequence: TGTGCCAGCAGCTTTAAACAGACGGTATCAGATACGCAGTATTTT. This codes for CASSFKQTVSDTQYF. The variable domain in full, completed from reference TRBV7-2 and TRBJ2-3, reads GAGVSQSPSNKVTEKGKDVELRCDPISGHTALYWYRQSLGQGLEFLIYFQGNSAPDKSGLPSDRFSAERTGGSVSTLTIQRTQQEDSAVYLCASSFKQTVSDTQYFGPGTRLTVL.

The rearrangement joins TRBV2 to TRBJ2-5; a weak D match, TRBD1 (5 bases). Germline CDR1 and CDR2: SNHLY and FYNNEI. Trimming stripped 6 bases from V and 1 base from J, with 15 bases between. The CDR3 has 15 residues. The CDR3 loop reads CASRVLGAPQETQYF. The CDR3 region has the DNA TGTGCCAGCAGGGTCCTAGGGGCGCCCCAAGAGACCCAGTACTTC.

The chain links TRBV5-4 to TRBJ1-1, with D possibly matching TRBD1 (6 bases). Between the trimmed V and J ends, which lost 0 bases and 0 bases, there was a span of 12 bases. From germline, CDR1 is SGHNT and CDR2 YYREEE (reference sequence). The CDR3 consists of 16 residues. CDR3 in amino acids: CASSLGGTLMNTEAFF. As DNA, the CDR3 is TGTGCCAGCAGCTTGGGAGGGACACTGATGAACACTGAAGCTTTCTTT.

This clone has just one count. The CDR3 protein is CASSEGHLNYEQYF. The CDR3 DNA reads as TGTGCCAGCAGCGAAGGACACCTCAACTACGAGCAGTACTTC. The V and J genes are TRBV5-4 and TRBJ2-7; possibly TRBD1 for D (5 bases). The CDR3 contains 14 residues. The germline gives CDR1 SGHNT, CDR2 YYREEE (reference sequence). The V end lost 4 bases, the J end lost 3 bases, and 14 bases lay between the germline ends.

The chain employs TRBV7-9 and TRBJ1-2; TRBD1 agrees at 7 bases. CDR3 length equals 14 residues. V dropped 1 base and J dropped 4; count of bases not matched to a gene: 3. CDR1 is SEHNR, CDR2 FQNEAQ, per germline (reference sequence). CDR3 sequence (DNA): TGTGCCAGCAGCTTAGAGGGACAGTTCTATGGCTACACCTTC. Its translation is CASSLEGQFYGYTF. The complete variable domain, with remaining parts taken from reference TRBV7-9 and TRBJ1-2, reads DTGVSQNPRHKITKRGQNVTFRCDPISEHNRLYWYRQTLGQGPEFLTYFQNEAQLEKSRLLSDRFSAERPKGSFSTLEIQRTEQGDSAMYLCASSLEGQFYGYTFGSGTRLTVV.

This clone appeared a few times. The chain's CDR3 is CASSERTGTRETQYF. Here the CDR3 DNA reads TGTGCCAGCAGTGAACGGACAGGGACGAGGGAGACCCAGTACTTC. The chain has TRBV25-1 and TRBJ2-5, with 8 bases that match TRBD1. Per the germline V gene, CDR1 is MGHDK and CDR2 is SYGVNS. The CDR3 spans 15 residues. Trimming at V came to 2 bases and at J to 5 bases, leaving 7 bases not matched to a gene.

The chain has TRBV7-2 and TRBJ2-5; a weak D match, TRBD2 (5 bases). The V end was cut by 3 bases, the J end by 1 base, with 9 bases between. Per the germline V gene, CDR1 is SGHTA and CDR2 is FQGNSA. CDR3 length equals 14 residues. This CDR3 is CASSFGGSQETQYF. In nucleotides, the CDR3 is TGTGCCAGCAGCTTTGGAGGCAGCCAAGAGACCCAGTACTTC.

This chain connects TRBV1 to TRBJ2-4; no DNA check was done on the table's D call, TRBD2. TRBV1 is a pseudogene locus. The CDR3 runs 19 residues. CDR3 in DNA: TGCACCAGCAGCCGAGACCCAGCGGGGGGGCCCCGGACCAAAAACATTCAGTACTTC. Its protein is CTSSRDPAGGPRTKNIQYF.

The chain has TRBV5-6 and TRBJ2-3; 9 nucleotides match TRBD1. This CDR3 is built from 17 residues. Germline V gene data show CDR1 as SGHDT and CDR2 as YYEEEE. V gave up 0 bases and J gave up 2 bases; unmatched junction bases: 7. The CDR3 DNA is TGTGCCAGCAGCTTGGATCCCGGGACAGGGACCACAGATACGCAGTATTTT. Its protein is CASSLDPGTGTTDTQYF.

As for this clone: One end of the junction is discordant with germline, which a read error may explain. The CDR3 here is CSSIKPAGGYTF. CDR3 nucleotides: TGTTCCAGCATCAAACCTGCCGGGGGCTACACCTTC. This chain links TRBV7-9 with TRBJ1-2; D is unresolved. Germline V gene lookup returns CDR1 SEHNR and CDR2 FQNEAQ (reference sequence). The CDR3 totals 12 residues.